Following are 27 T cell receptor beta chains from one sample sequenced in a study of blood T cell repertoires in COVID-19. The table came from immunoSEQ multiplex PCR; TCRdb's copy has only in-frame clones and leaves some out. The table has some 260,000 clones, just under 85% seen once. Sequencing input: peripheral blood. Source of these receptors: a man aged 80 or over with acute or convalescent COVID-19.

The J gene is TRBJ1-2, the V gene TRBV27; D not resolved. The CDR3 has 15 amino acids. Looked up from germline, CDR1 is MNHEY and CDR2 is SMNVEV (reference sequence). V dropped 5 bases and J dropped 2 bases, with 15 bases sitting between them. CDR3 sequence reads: CASSPVRAMNYGYTF. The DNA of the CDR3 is TGTGCCAGCAGTCCCGTGCGGGCTATGAACTATGGCTACACCTTC.

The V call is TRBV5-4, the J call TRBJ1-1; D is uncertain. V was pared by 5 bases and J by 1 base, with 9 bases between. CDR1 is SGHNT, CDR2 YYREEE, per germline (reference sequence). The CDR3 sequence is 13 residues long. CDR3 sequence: CASRRDTNTEAFF. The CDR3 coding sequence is TGTGCCAGCAGACGCGACACGAACACTGAAGCTTTCTTT.

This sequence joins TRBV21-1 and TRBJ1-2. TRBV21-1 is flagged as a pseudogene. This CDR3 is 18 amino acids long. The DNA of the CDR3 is TGTGCCAGCAGCACGATAAATTCTAAAGGGGGGGCGTCCTATGGCTACACCTTC. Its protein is CASSTINSKGGASYGYTF.

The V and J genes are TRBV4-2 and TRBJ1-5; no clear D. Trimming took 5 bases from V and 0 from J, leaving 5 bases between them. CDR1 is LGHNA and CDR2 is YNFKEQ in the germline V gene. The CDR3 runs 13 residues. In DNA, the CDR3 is TGTGCCAGCAGCTTTCTTAGCAATCAGCCCCAGCATTTT. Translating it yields CASSFLSNQPQHF.

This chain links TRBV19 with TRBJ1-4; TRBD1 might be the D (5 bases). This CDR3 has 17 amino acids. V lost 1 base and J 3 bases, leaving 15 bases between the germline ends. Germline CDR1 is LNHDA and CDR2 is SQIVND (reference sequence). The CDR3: CASSIGRDRGPNEKLFF. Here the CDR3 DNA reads TGTGCCAGTAGTATAGGACGCGACAGAGGCCCTAATGAAAAACTGTTTTTT.

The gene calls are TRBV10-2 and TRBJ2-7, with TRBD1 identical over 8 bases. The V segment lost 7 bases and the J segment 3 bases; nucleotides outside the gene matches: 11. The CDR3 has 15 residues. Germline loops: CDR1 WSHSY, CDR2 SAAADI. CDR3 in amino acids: CASKPPDRDFYEQYF. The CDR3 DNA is TGCGCCAGCAAGCCGCCGGACAGGGACTTCTACGAGCAGTACTTC.

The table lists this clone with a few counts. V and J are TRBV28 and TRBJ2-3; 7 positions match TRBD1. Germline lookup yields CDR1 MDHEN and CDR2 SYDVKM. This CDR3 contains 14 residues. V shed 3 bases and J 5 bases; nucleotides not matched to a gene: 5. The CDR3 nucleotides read TGTGCCAGCAGTTTCTCGGACAGGCGAGATACGCAGTATTTT. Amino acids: CASSFSDRRDTQYF. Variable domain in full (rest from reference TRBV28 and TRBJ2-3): DVKVTQSSRYLVKRTGEKVFLECVQDMDHENMFWYRQDPGLGLRLIYFSYDVKMKEKGDIPEGYSVSREKKERFSLILESASTNQTSMYLCASSFSDRRDTQYFGPGTRLTVL.

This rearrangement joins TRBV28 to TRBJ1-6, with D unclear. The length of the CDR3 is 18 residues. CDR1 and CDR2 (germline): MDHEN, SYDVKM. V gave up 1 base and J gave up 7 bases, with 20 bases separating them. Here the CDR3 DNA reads TGTGCCAGCAGTTTATTCGCCCTCCGGGAGAAGGGCAATTCACCCCTCCACTTT. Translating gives CASSLFALREKGNSPLHF.

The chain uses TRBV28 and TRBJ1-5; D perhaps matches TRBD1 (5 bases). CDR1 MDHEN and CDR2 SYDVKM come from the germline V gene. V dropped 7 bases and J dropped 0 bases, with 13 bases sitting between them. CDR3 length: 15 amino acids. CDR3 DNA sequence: TGTGCCAGCATTGGGGGGGGTGATAGCAATCAGCCCCAGCATTTT. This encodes CASIGGGDSNQPQHF.

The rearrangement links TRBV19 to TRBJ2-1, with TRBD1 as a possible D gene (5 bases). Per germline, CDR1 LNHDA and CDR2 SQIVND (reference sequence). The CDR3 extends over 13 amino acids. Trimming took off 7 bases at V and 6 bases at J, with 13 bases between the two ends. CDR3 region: CASTQGSSNEQFF. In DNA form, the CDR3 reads TGTGCCAGTACCCAGGGTAGCAGCAATGAGCAGTTCTTC. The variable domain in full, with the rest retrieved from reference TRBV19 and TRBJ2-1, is DGGITQSPKYLFRKEGQNVTLSCEQNLNHDAMYWYRQDPGQGLRLIYYSQIVNDFQKGDIAEGYSVSREKKESFPLTVTSAQKNPTAFYLCASTQGSSNEQFFGPGTRLTVL.

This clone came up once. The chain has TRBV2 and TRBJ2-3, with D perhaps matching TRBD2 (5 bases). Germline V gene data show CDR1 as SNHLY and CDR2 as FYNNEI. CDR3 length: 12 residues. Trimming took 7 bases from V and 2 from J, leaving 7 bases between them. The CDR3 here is CASMRVTDTQYF. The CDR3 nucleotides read TGTGCCAGCATGAGGGTCACAGATACGCAGTATTTT.

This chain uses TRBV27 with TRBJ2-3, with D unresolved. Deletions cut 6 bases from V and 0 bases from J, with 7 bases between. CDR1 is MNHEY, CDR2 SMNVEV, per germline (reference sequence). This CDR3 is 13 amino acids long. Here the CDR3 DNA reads TGTGCCAGCAGACTCCTTAGCACAGATACGCAGTATTTT. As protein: CASRLLSTDTQYF.

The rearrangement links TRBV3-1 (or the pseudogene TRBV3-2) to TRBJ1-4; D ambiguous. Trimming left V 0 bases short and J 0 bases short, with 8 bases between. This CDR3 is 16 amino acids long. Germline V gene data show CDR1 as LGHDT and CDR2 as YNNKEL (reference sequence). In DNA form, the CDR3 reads TGTGCCAGCAGCCAAGATGGGCAGGCAACTAATGAAAAACTGTTTTTT. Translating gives CASSQDGQATNEKLFF.

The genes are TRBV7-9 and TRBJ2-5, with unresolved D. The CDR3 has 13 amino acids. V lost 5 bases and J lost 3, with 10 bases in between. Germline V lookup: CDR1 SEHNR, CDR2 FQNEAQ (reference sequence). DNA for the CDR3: TGTGCCAGCAGCATACTCCATAAAGAGACCCAGTACTTC. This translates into CASSILHKETQYF.

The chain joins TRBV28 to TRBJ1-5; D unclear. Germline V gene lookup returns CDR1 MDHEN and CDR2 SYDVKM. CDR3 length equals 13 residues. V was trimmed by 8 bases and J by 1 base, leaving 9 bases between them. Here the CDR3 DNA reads TGTGCCAGCCGAGGGAAGAGCAATCAGCCCCAGCATTTT. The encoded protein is CASRGKSNQPQHF.

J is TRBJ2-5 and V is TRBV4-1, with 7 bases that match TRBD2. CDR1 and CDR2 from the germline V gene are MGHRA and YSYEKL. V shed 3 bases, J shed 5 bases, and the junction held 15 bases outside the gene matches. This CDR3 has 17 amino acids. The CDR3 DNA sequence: TGCGCCAGCAGCCAGATAACCTTGGGGGGGGTAGGGGAGACCCAGTACTTC. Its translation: CASSQITLGGVGETQYF.

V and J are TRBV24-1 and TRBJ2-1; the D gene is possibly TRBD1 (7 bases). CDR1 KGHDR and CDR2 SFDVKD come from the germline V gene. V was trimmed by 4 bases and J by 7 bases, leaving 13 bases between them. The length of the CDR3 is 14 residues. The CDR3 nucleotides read TGTGCCACCAGTGAACAGACAGGGAGGAATGAGCAGTTCTTC. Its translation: CATSEQTGRNEQFF.

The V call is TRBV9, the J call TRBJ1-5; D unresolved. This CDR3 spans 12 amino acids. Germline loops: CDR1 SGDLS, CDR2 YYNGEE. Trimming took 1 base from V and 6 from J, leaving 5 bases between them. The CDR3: CASSVLVQPQHF. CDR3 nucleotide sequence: TGTGCCAGCAGCGTATTAGTTCAGCCCCAGCATTTT.

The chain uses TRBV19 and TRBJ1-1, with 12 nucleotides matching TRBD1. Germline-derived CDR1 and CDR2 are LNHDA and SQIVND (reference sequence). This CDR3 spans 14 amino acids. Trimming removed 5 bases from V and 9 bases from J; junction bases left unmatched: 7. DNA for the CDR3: TGTGCCAGTAGTGCCCGAGGGACAGGGGGCAAAGCTTTCTTT. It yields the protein CASSARGTGGKAFF.

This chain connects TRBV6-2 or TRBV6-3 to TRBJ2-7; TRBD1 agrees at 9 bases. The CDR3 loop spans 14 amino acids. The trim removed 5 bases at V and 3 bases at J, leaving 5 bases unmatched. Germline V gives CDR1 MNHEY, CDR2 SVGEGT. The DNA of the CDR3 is TGTGCCAGCAGTCCCGGGACAGGGTTCTACGAGCAGTACTTC. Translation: CASSPGTGFYEQYF.

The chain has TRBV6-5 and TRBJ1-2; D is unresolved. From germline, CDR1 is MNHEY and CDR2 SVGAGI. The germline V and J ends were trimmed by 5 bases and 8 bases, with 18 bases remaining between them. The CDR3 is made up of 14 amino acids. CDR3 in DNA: TGTGCCAGCAGTCCCGAGAGGGCCTCCCGGGGCTACACCTTC. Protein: CASSPERASRGYTF.

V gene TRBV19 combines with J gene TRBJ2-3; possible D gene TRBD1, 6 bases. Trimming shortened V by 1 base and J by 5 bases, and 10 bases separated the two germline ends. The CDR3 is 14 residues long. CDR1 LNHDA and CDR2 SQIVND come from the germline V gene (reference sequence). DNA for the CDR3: TGTGCCAGTAGTATAGCAGGGACAAGAGATACGCAGTATTTT. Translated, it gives CASSIAGTRDTQYF.

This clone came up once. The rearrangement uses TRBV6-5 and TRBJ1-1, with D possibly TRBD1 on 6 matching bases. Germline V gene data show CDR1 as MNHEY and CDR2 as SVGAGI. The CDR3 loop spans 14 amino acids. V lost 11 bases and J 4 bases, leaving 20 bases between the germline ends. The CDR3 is CASIRGGHGTEAFF. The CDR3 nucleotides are TGTGCCTCAATTCGCGGGGGACATGGCACTGAAGCTTTCTTT.

DNA of the CDR3: TGTGCCAGCAGCCTTCGCTTGGGGACAGGGAATGAAAAACTGTTTTTT. Translated: CASSLRLGTGNEKLFF. This rearrangement joins TRBV3-1 (or the pseudogene TRBV3-2) to TRBJ1-4, with 9 bases that match TRBD1. The V gene end was trimmed by 4 bases and the J gene end by 5 bases; junction bases not matched to a gene: 8. The CDR3 loop spans 16 amino acids. Germline V lookup: CDR1 LGHDT, CDR2 YNNKEL (reference sequence).

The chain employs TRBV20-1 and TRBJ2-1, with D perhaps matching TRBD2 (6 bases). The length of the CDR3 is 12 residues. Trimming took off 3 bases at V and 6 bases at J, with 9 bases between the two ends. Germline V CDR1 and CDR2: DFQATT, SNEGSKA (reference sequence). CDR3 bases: TGCAGTGCTAGTGGGGGAGGCAATGAGCAGTTCTTC. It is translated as CSASGGGNEQFF.

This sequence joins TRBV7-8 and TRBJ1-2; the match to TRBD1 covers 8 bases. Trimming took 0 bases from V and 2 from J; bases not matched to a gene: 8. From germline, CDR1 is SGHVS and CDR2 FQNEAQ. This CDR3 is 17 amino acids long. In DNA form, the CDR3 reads TGTGCCAGCAGCTTAGCGCTAACACGGACAGGGAACTATGGCTACACCTTC. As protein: CASSLALTRTGNYGYTF.

This CDR3 is CASSPTGGGRSYEQYF. CDR3 nucleotide sequence: TGTGCCAGCTCGCCAACAGGGGGCGGTCGGTCCTACGAGCAGTACTTC. The chain joins TRBV18 to TRBJ2-7; 9 bases are a match to TRBD1. V was pared by 6 bases and J by 1 base, with 10 bases of the junction left unmatched. CDR1 and CDR2 (germline): KGHSH, LQKENI. The CDR3 totals 16 residues.